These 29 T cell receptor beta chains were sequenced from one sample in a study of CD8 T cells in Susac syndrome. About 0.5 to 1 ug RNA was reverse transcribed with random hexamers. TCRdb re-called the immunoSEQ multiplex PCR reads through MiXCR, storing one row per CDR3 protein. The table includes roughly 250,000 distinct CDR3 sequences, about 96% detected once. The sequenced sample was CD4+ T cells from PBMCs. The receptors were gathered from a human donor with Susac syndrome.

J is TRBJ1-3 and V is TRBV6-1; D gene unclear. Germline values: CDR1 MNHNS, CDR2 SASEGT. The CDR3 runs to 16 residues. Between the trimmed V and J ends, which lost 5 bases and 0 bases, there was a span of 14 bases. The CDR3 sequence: CASSKRTGYSGNTIYF. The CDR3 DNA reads TGTGCCAGCAGTAAAAGGACGGGCTACTCTGGAAACACCATATATTTT.

CDR3 in amino acids: CASSFRRGYTF. The DNA for the CDR3 is TGTGCCAGCAGTTTTCGACGGGGCTACACCTTC. The chain couples TRBV28 to TRBJ1-2; the D is unclear. V was shortened by 3 bases and J by 8 bases, with 7 bases between the two germline ends. Germline lookup yields CDR1 MDHEN and CDR2 SYDVKM. CDR3 length: 11 amino acids.

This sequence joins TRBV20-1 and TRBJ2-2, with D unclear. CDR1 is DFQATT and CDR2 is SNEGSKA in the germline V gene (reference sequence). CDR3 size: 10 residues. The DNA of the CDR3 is TGCAGGGGTGGTACCGGGGAGCTGTTTTTT. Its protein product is CRGGTGELFF.

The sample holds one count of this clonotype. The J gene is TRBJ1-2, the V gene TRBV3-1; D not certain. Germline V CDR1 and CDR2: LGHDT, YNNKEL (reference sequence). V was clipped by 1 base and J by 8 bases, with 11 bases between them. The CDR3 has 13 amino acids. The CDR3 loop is CASSQVWAVGYTF. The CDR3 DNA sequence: TGTGCCAGCAGCCAAGTATGGGCAGTGGGCTACACCTTC.

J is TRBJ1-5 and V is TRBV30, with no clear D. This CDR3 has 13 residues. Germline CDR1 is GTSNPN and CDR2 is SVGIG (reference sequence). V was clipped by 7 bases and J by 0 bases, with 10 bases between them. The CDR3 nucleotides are TGTGCCTCCAGCTCTATTAGCAATCAGCCCCAGCATTTT. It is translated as CASSSISNQPQHF.

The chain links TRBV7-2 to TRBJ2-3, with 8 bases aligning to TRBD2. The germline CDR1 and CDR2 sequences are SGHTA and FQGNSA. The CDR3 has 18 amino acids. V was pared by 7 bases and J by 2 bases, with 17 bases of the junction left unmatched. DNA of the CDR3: TGTGCCAGCAAGGCGCGGAAAAGCGGGAGTCTGTTCACAGATACGCAGTATTTT. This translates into CASKARKSGSLFTDTQYF.

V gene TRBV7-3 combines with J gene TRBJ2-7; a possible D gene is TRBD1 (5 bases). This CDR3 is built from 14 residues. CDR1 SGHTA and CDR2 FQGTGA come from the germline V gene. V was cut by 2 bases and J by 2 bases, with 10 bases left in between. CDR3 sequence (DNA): TGTGCCAGCAGCTTAGGCAGGGCGCCCTACGAGCAGTACTTC. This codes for CASSLGRAPYEQYF.

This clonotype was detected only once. In DNA, the CDR3 is TGTGCCAGCACCTGGGGACAGGGAGGGGCTGAAGCTTTCTTT. Its translation: CASTWGQGGAEAFF. This chain connects TRBV5-4 to TRBJ1-1, with TRBD1 matching over 9 bases. CDR3 length equals 14 residues. V lost 6 bases and J lost 6; bases outside the gene matches: 9. Germline V CDR1 and CDR2: SGHNT, YYREEE (reference sequence).

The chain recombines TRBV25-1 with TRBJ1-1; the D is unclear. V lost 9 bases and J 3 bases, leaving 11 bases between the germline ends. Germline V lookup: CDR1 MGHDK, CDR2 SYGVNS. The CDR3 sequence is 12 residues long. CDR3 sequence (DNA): TGTGCCAGTCGCCGGTGGGACACTGAAGCTTTCTTT. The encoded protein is CASRRWDTEAFF.

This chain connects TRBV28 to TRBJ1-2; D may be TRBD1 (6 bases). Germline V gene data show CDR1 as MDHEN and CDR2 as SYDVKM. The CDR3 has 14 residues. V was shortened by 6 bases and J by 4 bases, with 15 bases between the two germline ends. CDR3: CASSLEGVSYGYTF. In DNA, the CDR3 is TGTGCCAGCAGCCTAGAGGGGGTCAGCTATGGCTACACCTTC.

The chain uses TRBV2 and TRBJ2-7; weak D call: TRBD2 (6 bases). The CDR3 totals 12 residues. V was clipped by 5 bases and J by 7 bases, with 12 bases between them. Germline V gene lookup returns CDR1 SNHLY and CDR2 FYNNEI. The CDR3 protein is CASSLAGLEQYF. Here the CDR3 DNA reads TGTGCCAGCAGTCTCGCGGGGTTAGAGCAGTACTTC. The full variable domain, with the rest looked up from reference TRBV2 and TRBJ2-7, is EPEVTQTPSHQVTQMGQEVILRCVPISNHLYFYWYRQILGQKVEFLVSFYNNEISEKSEIFDDQFSVERPDGSNFTLKIRSTKLEDSAMYFCASSLAGLEQYFGPGTRLTVT.

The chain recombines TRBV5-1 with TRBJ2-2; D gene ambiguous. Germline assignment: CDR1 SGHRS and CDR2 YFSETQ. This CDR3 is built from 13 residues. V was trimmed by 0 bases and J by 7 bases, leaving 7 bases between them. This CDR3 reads CASSLVGVGELFF. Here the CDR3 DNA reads TGCGCCAGCAGCTTGGTAGGCGTCGGGGAGCTGTTTTTT.

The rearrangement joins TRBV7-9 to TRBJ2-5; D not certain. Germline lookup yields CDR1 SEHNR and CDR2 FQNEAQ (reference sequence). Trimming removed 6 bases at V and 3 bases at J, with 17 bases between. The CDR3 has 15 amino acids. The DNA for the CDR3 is TGTGCCAGCAGAGCCGTCCCGGGCCGAAAAGAGACCCAGTACTTC. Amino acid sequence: CASRAVPGRKETQYF.

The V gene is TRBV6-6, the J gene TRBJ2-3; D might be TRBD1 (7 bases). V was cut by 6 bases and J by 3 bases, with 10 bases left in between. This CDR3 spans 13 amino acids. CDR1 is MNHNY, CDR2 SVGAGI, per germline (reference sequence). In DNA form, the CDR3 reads TGTGCCAGCAGACAGGGGAGGACAGATACGCAGTATTTT. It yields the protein CASRQGRTDTQYF.

The CDR3 here is CSSSPQGTEAFF. As DNA, the CDR3 is TGCAGTTCCTCGCCCCAGGGCACTGAAGCTTTCTTT. The chain carries TRBV20-1 and TRBJ1-1; a weak D match, TRBD1 (5 bases). V gave up 8 bases and J gave up 4 bases, with 14 bases separating them. The CDR3 has 12 amino acids. The germline V gene has CDR1 DFQATT and CDR2 SNEGSKA (reference sequence).

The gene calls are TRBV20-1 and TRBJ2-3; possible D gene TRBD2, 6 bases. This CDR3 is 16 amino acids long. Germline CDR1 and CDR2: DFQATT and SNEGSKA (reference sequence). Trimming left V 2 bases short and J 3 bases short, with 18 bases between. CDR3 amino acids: CSARPPGLQTTDTQYF. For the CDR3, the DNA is TGCAGTGCTAGACCACCGGGACTCCAAACAACAGATACGCAGTATTTT.

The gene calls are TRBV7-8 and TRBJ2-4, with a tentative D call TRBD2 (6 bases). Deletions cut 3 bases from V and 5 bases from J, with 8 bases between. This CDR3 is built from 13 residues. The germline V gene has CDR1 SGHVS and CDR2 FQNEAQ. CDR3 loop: CASSLGEENIQYF. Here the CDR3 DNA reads TGTGCCAGCAGCTTGGGGGAGGAAAACATTCAGTACTTC.

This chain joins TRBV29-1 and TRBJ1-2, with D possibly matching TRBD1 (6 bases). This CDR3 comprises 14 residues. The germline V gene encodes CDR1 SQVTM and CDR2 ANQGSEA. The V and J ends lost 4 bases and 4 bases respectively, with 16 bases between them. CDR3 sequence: CSVGGGTPSYGYTF. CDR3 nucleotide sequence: TGCAGCGTTGGAGGGGGGACCCCTTCCTATGGCTACACCTTC.

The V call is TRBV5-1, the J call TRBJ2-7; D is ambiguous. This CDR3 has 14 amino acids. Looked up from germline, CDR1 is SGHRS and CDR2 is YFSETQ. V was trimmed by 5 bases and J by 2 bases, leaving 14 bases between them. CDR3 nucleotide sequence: TGCGCCAGCAGTTGGAGCCGTACTACCTACGAGCAGTACTTC. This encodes CASSWSRTTYEQYF.

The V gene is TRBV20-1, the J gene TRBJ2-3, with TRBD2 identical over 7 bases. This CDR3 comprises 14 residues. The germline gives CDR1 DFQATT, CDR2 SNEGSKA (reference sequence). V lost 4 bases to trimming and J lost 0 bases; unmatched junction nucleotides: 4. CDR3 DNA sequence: TGCAGTGCTAATGGACTAGTTAGCACAGATACGCAGTATTTT. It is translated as CSANGLVSTDTQYF.

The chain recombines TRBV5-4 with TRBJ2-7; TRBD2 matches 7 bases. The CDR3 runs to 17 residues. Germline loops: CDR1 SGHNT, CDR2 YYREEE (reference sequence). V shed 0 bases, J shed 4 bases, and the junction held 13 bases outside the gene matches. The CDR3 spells CASSLGPLGRESYEQYF. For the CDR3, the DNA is TGTGCCAGCAGCTTGGGCCCGTTGGGGCGGGAGTCGTACGAGCAGTACTTC.

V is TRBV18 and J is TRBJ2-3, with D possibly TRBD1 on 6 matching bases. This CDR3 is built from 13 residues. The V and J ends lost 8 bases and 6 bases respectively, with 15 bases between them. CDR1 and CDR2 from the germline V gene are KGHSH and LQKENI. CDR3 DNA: TGTGCCAGCACGGGCAGGGGTGACGATACGCAGTATTTT. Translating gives CASTGRGDDTQYF.

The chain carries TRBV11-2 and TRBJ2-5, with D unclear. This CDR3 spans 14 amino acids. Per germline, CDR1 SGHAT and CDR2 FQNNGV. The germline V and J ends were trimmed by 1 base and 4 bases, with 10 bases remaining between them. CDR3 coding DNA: TGTGCCAGCAGCTTAGGGAATTTGGGAGAGACCCAGTACTTC. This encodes CASSLGNLGETQYF.

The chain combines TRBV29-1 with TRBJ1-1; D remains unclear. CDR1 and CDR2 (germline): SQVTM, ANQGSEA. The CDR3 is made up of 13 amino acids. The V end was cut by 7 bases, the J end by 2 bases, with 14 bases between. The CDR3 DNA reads TGCAGCGCGTCCGGGCAGCGAAACACTGAAGCTTTCTTT. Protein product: CSASGQRNTEAFF.

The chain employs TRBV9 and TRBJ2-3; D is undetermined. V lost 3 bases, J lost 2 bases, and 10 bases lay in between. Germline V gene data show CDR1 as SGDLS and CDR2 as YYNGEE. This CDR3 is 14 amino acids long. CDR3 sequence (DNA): TGTGCCAGCAGCGGAACATCCTACACAGATACGCAGTATTTT. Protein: CASSGTSYTDTQYF.

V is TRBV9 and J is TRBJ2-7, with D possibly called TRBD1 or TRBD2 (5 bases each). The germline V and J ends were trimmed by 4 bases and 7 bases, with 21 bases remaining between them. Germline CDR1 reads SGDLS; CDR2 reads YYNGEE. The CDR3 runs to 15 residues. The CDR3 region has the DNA TGTGCCAGCAGCATCCTCGGGGACCCCGGTTGGGAGCAGTACTTC. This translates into CASSILGDPGWEQYF.

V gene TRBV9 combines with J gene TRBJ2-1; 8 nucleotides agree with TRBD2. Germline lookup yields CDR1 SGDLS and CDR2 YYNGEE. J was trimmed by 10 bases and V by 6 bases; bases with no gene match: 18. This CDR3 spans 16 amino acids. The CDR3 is CASTTETGGPRWEQFF. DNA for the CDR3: TGTGCCAGCACCACGGAAACGGGAGGGCCTAGGTGGGAGCAGTTCTTC.

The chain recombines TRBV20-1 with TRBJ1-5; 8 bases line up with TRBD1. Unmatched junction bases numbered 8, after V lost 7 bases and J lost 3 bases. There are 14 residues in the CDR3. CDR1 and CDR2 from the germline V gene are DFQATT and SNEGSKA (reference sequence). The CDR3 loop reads CSVLTGAFNQPQHF. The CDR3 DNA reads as TGCAGTGTTTTGACAGGGGCTTTCAATCAGCCCCAGCATTTT.

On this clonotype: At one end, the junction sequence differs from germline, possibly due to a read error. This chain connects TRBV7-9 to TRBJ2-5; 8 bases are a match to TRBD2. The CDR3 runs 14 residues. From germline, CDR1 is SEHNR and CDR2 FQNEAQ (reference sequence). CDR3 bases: TGTGCCAGCAGCGTAGCGGGAATTTTGGAGACCCAGTACTTC. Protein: CASSVAGILETQYF.